These 9 T cell receptor beta chains share one sample of origin, sequenced in a study of metastatic and nonmetastatic thyroid tumors. None of the patients had undergone any treatment ahead of thyroid surgery. TCRdb re-clonotyped the PCR reads via MiXCR. The sample consists of 10,000 to 15,000 clones, around a third of them appearing once. Sequenced input: tumor tissue. The source is a female donor with papillary thyroid cancer or a benign thyroid nodule (not recorded which). Some clones in this sample may be carry-over from other donors' samples.

The chain carries TRBV4-2 and TRBJ2-5; D is uncertain. Germline assignment: CDR1 LGHNA and CDR2 YNFKEQ. The CDR3 sequence is 18 residues long. The ends were cut back, 0 bases at V and 0 bases at J, with 17 bases in the middle. CDR3 nucleotides: TGTGCCAGCAGCCAAGATGGGGTAGCCAAGAATTACCAAGAGACCCAGTACTTC. It encodes CASSQDGVAKNYQETQYF.

By share, this clone counts as medium-sized (0.01 to 0.1%). This chain joins TRBV5-1 and TRBJ1-2; possible D gene TRBD1, 6 bases. The CDR3 has 13 residues. Germline V gives CDR1 SGHRS, CDR2 YFSETQ. V was pared by 0 bases and J by 3 bases, with 6 bases between. This chain's CDR3 is CASSLEGDYGYTF. CDR3 sequence (DNA): TGCGCCAGCAGCTTGGAGGGGGACTATGGCTACACCTTC. Combining the CDR3 with reference TRBV5-1 and TRBJ1-2 gives the whole variable domain KAGVTQTPRYLIKTRGQQVTLSCSPISGHRSVSWYQQTPGQGLQFLFEYFSETQRNKGNFPGRFSGRQFSNSRSEMNVSTLELGDSALYLCASSLEGDYGYTFGSGTRLTVV.

The V gene is TRBV3-1, the J gene TRBJ2-7; 7 positions match TRBD2. The germline CDR1 and CDR2 sequences are LGHDT and YNNKEL (reference sequence). The V segment lost 2 bases and the J segment 7 bases; nucleotides outside the gene matches: 5. The CDR3 sequence is 13 residues long. Here the CDR3 DNA reads TGTGCCAGCAGCCAAAGTCAGGGAGGGGAGCAGTACTTC. Residues: CASSQSQGGEQYF.

The genes are TRBV20-1 and TRBJ2-7; TRBD2 matches at 7 bases. The CDR3 contains 13 residues. Unmatched junction bases numbered 8, after V lost 2 bases and J lost 7 bases. Looked up from germline, CDR1 is DFQATT and CDR2 is SNEGSKA (reference sequence). CDR3 coding DNA: TGCAGTGCTAGACTAGCGGCGACGGGAGAGCAGTACTTC. Translating it yields CSARLAATGEQYF.

Relative to its sample, this clone is medium-sized (0.01 to 0.1%). This sequence joins TRBV5-1 and TRBJ1-1; D perhaps matches TRBD1 (6 bases). This CDR3 region has 15 residues. The V gene's germline CDR1 is SGHRS and CDR2 YFSETQ. Trimming removed 3 bases from V and 2 bases from J, with 14 bases in between. CDR3 sequence reads: CASSSTGPANTEAFF. DNA for the CDR3: TGCGCCAGCAGCTCGACAGGCCCCGCCAACACTGAAGCTTTCTTT.

By proportion, this clone is medium-sized (0.01 to 0.1%). The genes are TRBV18 and TRBJ2-1; D unresolved. The CDR3 extends over 11 amino acids. The V end was cut by 6 bases, the J end by 9 bases, with 9 bases between. Germline V CDR1 and CDR2: KGHSH, LQKENI. CDR3 bases: TGTGCCAGCTCTGATGACGGTGAGCAGTTCTTC. It specifies CASSDDGEQFF.

This clone is categorized as medium-sized. The DNA of the CDR3 is TGTGCCAGCAGGGACAGGGGTGCAACTAATGAAAAACTGTTTTTT. Translated, it gives CASRDRGATNEKLFF. The chain has TRBV28 and TRBJ1-4; 9 nucleotides line up with TRBD1. Trimming at V came to 6 bases and at J to 0 bases, leaving 2 bases not matched to a gene. The CDR3 is 15 amino acids. Germline values: CDR1 MDHEN, CDR2 SYDVKM. The whole variable domain, filled in from reference TRBV28 and TRBJ1-4, reads DVKVTQSSRYLVKRTGEKVFLECVQDMDHENMFWYRQDPGLGLRLIYFSYDVKMKEKGDIPEGYSVSREKKERFSLILESASTNQTSMYLCASRDRGATNEKLFFGSGTQLSVL.

This clone was seen a few times. This CDR3 fails to terminate in the conserved phenylalanine or tryptophan, so it likely reflects a read error. The chain carries TRBV6-2 or TRBV6-3 and TRBJ2-7; TRBD1 matches at 8 bases. CDR3 length: 15 residues. Per the germline V gene, CDR1 is MNHEY and CDR2 is SVGEGT. The CDR3: CDSSWDRPNSYEQYL. Written as DNA, the CDR3 is TGTGACAGCAGTTGGGACAGGCCGAACTCCTACGAGCAGTACTTA.

In its sample, this clone was seen a few times. The V gene is TRBV19, the J gene TRBJ2-7; 7 bases are a match to TRBD1. This CDR3 is 14 amino acids long. The V and J ends lost 5 bases and 4 bases, in that order; junction bases with no gene match: 8. CDR1 and CDR2 (germline): LNHDA, SQIVND (reference sequence). The CDR3 loop reads CASSAHRGGYEQYF. The CDR3 DNA follows: TGTGCCAGTAGTGCCCACAGGGGTGGGTACGAGCAGTACTTC. Variable domain in full (rest from reference TRBV19 and TRBJ2-7): DGGITQSPKYLFRKEGQNVTLSCEQNLNHDAMYWYRQDPGQGLRLIYYSQIVNDFQKGDIAEGYSVSREKKESFPLTVTSAQKNPTAFYLCASSAHRGGYEQYFGPGTRLTVT.